A single sample gave rise to the 30 T cell receptor beta chains below, sequenced in a study of blood T cell repertoires in COVID-19 (dated by TCRdb to the early 2020s). Library prep was done by the immunoSEQ multiplex PCR assay. In TCRdb, the immuneACCESS table is reduced to in-frame sequences with V and J assigned. These tables do not hold every clone; where another copy was compared, an unresolved V gene accounts for under half, and the others remain unexplained. The sample table holds some 130,000 clones, of which 85% were seen once. The top ten clones comprise approximately 10% of the sample. Sequenced material: peripheral blood. These receptors were collected from a man at least 80 years old with acute or convalescent COVID-19.

The chain combines TRBV7-2 with TRBJ1-4, with a possible D match to TRBD1 (5 bases). This CDR3 is 16 amino acids long. Trimming removed 1 base at V and 5 bases at J, with 14 bases between. From germline, CDR1 is SGHTA and CDR2 FQGNSA. The CDR3 spells CASSLGGGLMNEKLFF. The CDR3 coding sequence is TGTGCCAGCAGCTTAGGGGGCGGCTTAATGAATGAAAAACTGTTTTTT.

A remark on this clone: Other DNA sequences in this sample translate to the same CDR3. The rearrangement joins TRBV5-1 to TRBJ1-1, with TRBD1 matching over 8 bases. The CDR3 runs 14 residues. Trimming took 4 bases from V and 1 from J; bases not matched to a gene: 3. From germline, CDR1 is SGHRS and CDR2 YFSETQ. Here the CDR3 DNA reads TGCGCCAGCAGCGTTGGACAGGGGAACACTGAAGCTTTCTTT. Translation gives CASSVGQGNTEAFF.

The CDR3 DNA sequence: TGTGCCAGCAGCTTGGGCCCCGCGGGAGTTACTGAAGCTTTCTTT. This encodes CASSLGPAGVTEAFF. The chain recombines TRBV5-5 with TRBJ1-1; D gene unclear. V gave up 0 bases and J gave up 5 bases, with 14 bases separating them. Germline CDR1 reads SGHKS; CDR2 reads YYEKEE (reference sequence). The CDR3 runs to 15 residues. The complete variable domain, with remaining parts taken from reference TRBV5-5 and TRBJ1-1, reads DAGVTQSPTHLIKTRGQQVTLRCSPISGHKSVSWYQQVLGQGPQFIFQYYEKEERGRGNFPDRFSARQFPNYSSELNVNALLLGDSALYLCASSLGPAGVTEAFFGQGTRLTVV.

This clone has only one observation. V usage is TRBV5-8 and J usage is TRBJ1-5, with a weak D call TRBD1 (6 bases). Germline V lookup: CDR1 SGHTS, CDR2 YDEGEE. The germline V and J ends were trimmed by 1 base and 1 base, with 12 bases remaining between them. This CDR3 is built from 16 residues. The CDR3 here is CASSLLGQLSNQPQHF. The CDR3, as DNA: TGTGCCAGCAGCTTGCTAGGACAGCTGAGCAATCAGCCCCAGCATTTT.

This chain links TRBV2 with TRBJ1-1; D ambiguous. V lost 8 bases and J 1 base, leaving 11 bases between the germline ends. Germline V gene sequence: CDR1 SNHLY, CDR2 FYNNEI. The CDR3 consists of 13 residues. CDR3 bases: TGTGCCAGCGCGGCAGGAGGGAACACTGAAGCTTTCTTT. Translation gives CASAAGGNTEAFF.

The chain combines TRBV2 with TRBJ2-5, with 11 bases matching TRBD2. V lost 2 bases to trimming and J lost 4 bases; unmatched junction nucleotides: 3. This CDR3 is built from 15 residues. Germline lookup yields CDR1 SNHLY and CDR2 FYNNEI. This CDR3 reads CASSELAGGGETQYF. The CDR3 bases are TGTGCCAGCAGTGAACTAGCGGGGGGCGGAGAGACCCAGTACTTC.

The gene calls are TRBV7-3 and TRBJ2-7; D not resolved. Per germline, CDR1 SGHTA and CDR2 FQGTGA. V gave up 1 base and J gave up 3 bases, with 7 bases separating them. The CDR3 is made up of 13 amino acids. CDR3 amino acids: CASSLSPGYEQYF. CDR3 nucleotides: TGTGCCAGCAGCTTAAGTCCAGGCTACGAGCAGTACTTC.

In its sample, this clone was seen once. V is TRBV7-2 and J is TRBJ1-2; D perhaps matches TRBD1 (5 bases). This CDR3 is 16 amino acids long. The ends were cut back, 2 bases at V and 0 bases at J, with 13 bases in the middle. CDR1 SGHTA and CDR2 FQGNSA come from the germline V gene. CDR3 loop: CASSLNVQAPNYGYTF. CDR3 nucleotide sequence: TGTGCCAGCAGCTTAAACGTACAGGCTCCTAACTATGGCTACACCTTC. Variable domain in full (rest from reference TRBV7-2 and TRBJ1-2): GAGVSQSPSNKVTEKGKDVELRCDPISGHTALYWYRQSLGQGLEFLIYFQGNSAPDKSGLPSDRFSAERTGGSVSTLTIQRTQQEDSAVYLCASSLNVQAPNYGYTFGSGTRLTVV.

This clone was seen a handful of times. The chain couples TRBV2 to TRBJ1-1; TRBD1 agrees at 8 bases. There are 14 residues in the CDR3. The germline V gene has CDR1 SNHLY and CDR2 FYNNEI. The J segment lost 3 bases and the V segment lost 5 bases, leaving 5 bases of the junction unmatched. The CDR3 here is CASSLDRADTEAFF. The CDR3, as DNA: TGTGCCAGCAGTTTGGACAGGGCCGACACTGAAGCTTTCTTT.

This chain joins TRBV23-1 and TRBJ2-2, with a tentative D call TRBD2 (6 bases). Being an ORF, TRBV23-1 has a function that is uncertain. Trimming took 7 bases from V and 2 from J, leaving 20 bases between them. The CDR3 consists of 17 residues. The CDR3 region has the DNA TGCGCCAGCACGCCTCGACTAGTTTTTTCAAACACCGGGGAGCTGTTTTTT. Translation: CASTPRLVFSNTGELFF.

This clone has only a few counts. J is TRBJ2-1 and V is TRBV29-1, with a possible D match to TRBD2 (6 bases). CDR1 is SQVTM, CDR2 ANQGSEA, per germline. The CDR3 has 14 amino acids. V gave up 6 bases and J gave up 2 bases, with 14 bases separating them. The CDR3 is CSVEGGSTYNEQFF. The CDR3 DNA reads TGCAGCGTGGAGGGCGGGTCCACCTACAATGAGCAGTTCTTC.

This chain joins TRBV12-5 and TRBJ2-7; TRBD2 is a possible D gene (6 bases). Germline V gene sequence: CDR1 LGHNT, CDR2 FRNRAP. The CDR3 has 14 residues. V lost 4 bases and J lost 9, with 19 bases in between. CDR3 protein: CASGSVAAISGQYF. In DNA, the CDR3 is TGTGCTAGTGGTTCCGTAGCGGCCATCTCGGGGCAGTACTTC.

The chain couples TRBV7-9 to TRBJ1-4; perhaps TRBD1 as D (6 bases). CDR1 is SEHNR, CDR2 FQNEAQ, per germline (reference sequence). The CDR3 extends over 15 amino acids. Trimming stripped 6 bases from V and 0 bases from J, with 11 bases between. CDR3 amino acids: CASSKGGSTNEKLFF. Here the CDR3 DNA reads TGTGCCAGCAGTAAAGGGGGTTCAACTAATGAAAAACTGTTTTTT. Full variable domain (rest looked up from reference TRBV7-9 and TRBJ1-4): DTGVSQNPRHKITKRGQNVTFRCDPISEHNRLYWYRQTLGQGPEFLTYFQNEAQLEKSRLLSDRFSAERPKGSFSTLEIQRTEQGDSAMYLCASSKGGSTNEKLFFGSGTQLSVL.

The V call is TRBV6-1, the J call TRBJ1-2; D is unclear. This CDR3 contains 16 residues. V was clipped by 2 bases and J by 1 base, with 14 bases between them. Germline assignment: CDR1 MNHNS and CDR2 SASEGT. This CDR3 reads CASSEREQTLNYGYTF. CDR3 sequence (DNA): TGTGCCAGCAGTGAAAGGGAGCAAACTCTTAACTATGGCTACACCTTC.

A single count supports this clone. The chain combines TRBV5-5 with TRBJ1-1; unclear D gene. Between the trimmed V and J ends, which lost 0 bases and 0 bases, there was a span of 12 bases. Per germline, CDR1 SGHKS and CDR2 YYEKEE (reference sequence). The CDR3 loop spans 16 amino acids. CDR3 sequence: CASSLDINYMNTEAFF. CDR3 DNA: TGTGCCAGCAGCTTGGACATTAACTACATGAACACTGAAGCTTTCTTT.

The genes are TRBV24-1 and TRBJ2-5, with 9 bases matching TRBD1. Germline V gene lookup returns CDR1 KGHDR and CDR2 SFDVKD. V gave up 4 bases and J gave up 4 bases; unmatched junction bases: 9. The CDR3 length is 16 residues. The CDR3 here is CATSDPGTGKGETQYF. The CDR3 DNA reads as TGTGCCACCAGTGACCCCGGGACAGGGAAAGGAGAGACCCAGTACTTC.

The chain uses TRBV28 and TRBJ2-7; TRBD1 agrees at 9 bases. Germline V lookup: CDR1 MDHEN, CDR2 SYDVKM. The V gene end was trimmed by 5 bases and the J gene end by 8 bases; junction bases not matched to a gene: 13. CDR3 length equals 15 residues. Here the CDR3 reads CASSPPGTGRHKQYF. Written as DNA, the CDR3 is TGTGCCAGCAGTCCTCCCGGGACAGGGCGGCATAAGCAGTACTTC.

This rearrangement joins TRBV6-6 to TRBJ1-5; a possible D gene is TRBD1 (5 bases). Trimming shortened V by 6 bases and J by 5 bases, and 14 bases separated the two germline ends. Germline V lookup: CDR1 MNHNY, CDR2 SVGAGI (reference sequence). The CDR3 length is 14 residues. CDR3 region: CASSSGSGDQPQHF. The CDR3, as DNA: TGTGCCAGCAGCTCAGGGTCGGGTGATCAGCCCCAGCATTTT.

In DNA form, the CDR3 reads TGTGCCAGCTCACCACAGACAGTTAACAATTCACCCCTCCACTTT. Protein: CASSPQTVNNSPLHF. J is TRBJ1-6 and V is TRBV18; TRBD1 is a possible D gene (5 bases). CDR1 and CDR2 (germline): KGHSH, LQKENI. Trimming cost V 1 base and J 7 bases, with 11 bases left between them. This CDR3 contains 15 residues. Drawing the rest from reference TRBV18 and TRBJ1-6, the complete variable domain is NAGVMQNPRHLVRRRGQEARLRCSPMKGHSHVYWYRQLPEEGLKFMVYLQKENIIDESGMPKERFSAEFPKEGPSILRIQQVVRGDSAAYFCASSPQTVNNSPLHFGNGTRLTVT.

The chain combines TRBV6-5 with TRBJ1-3; D not certain. Trimming pared 7 bases from V and 0 bases from J, leaving 10 bases between. CDR1 and CDR2 from the germline V gene are MNHEY and SVGAGI. The length of the CDR3 is 14 residues. CDR3 sequence (DNA): TGTGCCAGCACCTCACCGAGCTCTGGAAACACCATATATTTT. Translated: CASTSPSSGNTIYF.

The gene calls are TRBV6-6 and TRBJ1-2; unclear D gene. Trimming pared 2 bases from V and 6 bases from J, leaving 7 bases between. The CDR3 is 12 amino acids. CDR1 and CDR2 from the germline V gene are MNHNY and SVGAGI (reference sequence). CDR3 coding DNA: TGTGCCAGCAGTTACCGGCAGGATGGCTACACCTTC. It codes for CASSYRQDGYTF.

The rearrangement uses TRBV5-1 and TRBJ1-1, with 7 bases lining up with TRBD1. CDR3 size: 13 residues. CDR1 and CDR2 (germline): SGHRS, YFSETQ. J lost 5 bases, V lost 5 bases, and 6 bases had no gene match. The CDR3 nucleotides read TGCGCCAGCAGAGAGGGGGCGCCGACTGAAGCTTTCTTT. Protein product: CASREGAPTEAFF.

The chain is built from TRBV6-5 and TRBJ2-4, with D possibly TRBD2 on 5 matching bases. Between the trimmed V and J ends, which lost 2 bases and 7 bases, there was a span of 18 bases. The CDR3 runs to 16 residues. Germline V CDR1 and CDR2: MNHEY, SVGAGI. Here the CDR3 reads CASSYQMDGDQNIQYF. In DNA form, the CDR3 reads TGTGCCAGCAGTTACCAAATGGACGGGGATCAGAACATTCAGTACTTC.

This chain's CDR3 is CASSRAGGSYEQYF. CDR3 in DNA: TGTGCCAGCTCACGAGCGGGAGGATCCTACGAGCAGTACTTC. The V gene is TRBV18, the J gene TRBJ2-7, with 9 positions matching TRBD2. CDR3 length equals 14 residues. The ends lost 4 bases at V and 1 base at J; junction bases unmatched: 2. Looked up from germline, CDR1 is KGHSH and CDR2 is LQKENI.

The chain couples TRBV11-3 to TRBJ2-2; TRBD2 agrees at 8 bases. Losses at the gene ends were 4 bases for V and 6 bases for J; bases not matched to a gene: 7. CDR3 size: 15 residues. Germline CDR1 reads SGHNT; CDR2 reads YENEEA. DNA of the CDR3: TGTGCCAGCAGCTCAGAGCCGGGGGGGCCCGGGGAGCTGTTTTTT. Translation: CASSSEPGGPGELFF.

The genes are TRBV18 and TRBJ2-7, with D maybe TRBD2 (5 bases). Germline V gene lookup returns CDR1 KGHSH and CDR2 LQKENI. This CDR3 comprises 13 residues. The ends were cut back, 1 base at V and 5 bases at J, with 9 bases in the middle. CDR3 DNA: TGTGCCAGCTCACCACTACTAGGGAACGAGCAGTACTTC. Protein product: CASSPLLGNEQYF.

The J gene is TRBJ1-2, the V gene TRBV10-3; no clear D. The CDR3 consists of 15 residues. With 3 bases removed from V and 0 bases from J, the gap between germline ends came to 11 bases. Germline CDR1 and CDR2: ENHRY and SYGVKD. The CDR3, as DNA: TGTGCCATCAGTGAACAGTTGGGCGCTAACTATGGCTACACCTTC. It codes for CAISEQLGANYGYTF.

The chain combines TRBV20-1 with TRBJ2-5; D might be TRBD1 (6 bases). The germline V gene encodes CDR1 DFQATT and CDR2 SNEGSKA (reference sequence). The CDR3 sequence is 12 residues long. Between the trimmed V and J ends, which lost 3 bases and 4 bases, there was a span of 9 bases. Here the CDR3 reads CSASGGRETQYF. CDR3 DNA: TGCAGTGCTAGTGGGGGCCGAGAGACCCAGTACTTC.

The V call is TRBV19, the J call TRBJ1-4; maybe TRBD1 (6 bases). Trimming took off 4 bases at V and 7 bases at J, with 13 bases between the two ends. The CDR3 has 14 residues. Per germline, CDR1 LNHDA and CDR2 SQIVND (reference sequence). CDR3 loop: CASSTTGSGEKLFF. CDR3 nucleotides: TGTGCCAGTAGTACTACAGGGTCGGGTGAAAAACTGTTTTTT.

This chain connects TRBV18 to TRBJ1-3; TRBD1 aligns across 8 bases. J was trimmed by 0 bases and V by 5 bases; bases with no gene match: 3. The CDR3 length is 15 residues. Germline V gene sequence: CDR1 KGHSH, CDR2 LQKENI. In DNA, the CDR3 is TGTGCCAGCTCAACCAGGGGGCTCTCTGGAAACACCATATATTTT. This sequence encodes CASSTRGLSGNTIYF.